The 4 T cell receptor beta chains below all came from one sample that was sequenced in a study of cytomegalovirus exposure and HLA in healthy donors. PCR was performed using 60 Vbeta and 13 Jbeta primers. The assay was immunoSEQ multiplex PCR, and TCRdb's table has in-frame clones only and misses some. The data contain about 130,000 clones, 74% of them singletons. The sample was PBMCs. Every receptor here comes from a male donor in good health and CMV-seronegative.

This clone was observed a handful of times. The rearrangement links TRBV2 to TRBJ2-3, with D possibly being TRBD2 (5 bases). Per germline, CDR1 SNHLY and CDR2 FYNNEI. Trimming took 4 bases from V and 7 from J, leaving 6 bases between them. The CDR3 is 11 amino acids. In DNA form, the CDR3 reads TGTGCCAGCAGTGTCGGGAATACGCAGTATTTT. Protein: CASSVGNTQYF.

The rearrangement joins TRBV11-3 to TRBJ2-3, with 8 bases identical to TRBD1. V lost 1 base and J lost 1; bases outside the gene matches: 7. Germline CDR1 SGHNT, CDR2 YENEEA. The length of the CDR3 is 17 residues. The CDR3 sequence is CASSLAPDRGGTDTQYF. CDR3 coding DNA: TGTGCCAGCAGCTTAGCCCCCGACAGGGGAGGCACAGATACGCAGTATTTT. The full variable domain, in which reference TRBV11-3 and TRBJ2-3 provide the parts outside the CDR3, is EAGVVQSPRYKIIEKKQPVAFWCNPISGHNTLYWYLQNLGQGPELLIRYENEEAVDDSQLPKDRFSAERLKGVDSTLKIQPAELGDSAVYLCASSLAPDRGGTDTQYFGPGTRLTVL.

V is TRBV6-5 and J is TRBJ1-2, with D perhaps matching TRBD1 (6 bases). Trimming removed 6 bases at V and 8 bases at J, with 16 bases between. CDR3 length: 13 residues. The germline V gene encodes CDR1 MNHEY and CDR2 SVGAGI. The CDR3 loop reads CASSSQGLDGYTF. CDR3 bases: TGTGCCAGCAGCTCACAGGGTCTTGACGGCTACACCTTC.

This clone was observed a single time. The rearrangement uses TRBV6-1 and TRBJ1-1, with TRBD1 matching over 7 bases. Germline V CDR1 and CDR2: MNHNS, SASEGT. This CDR3 contains 16 residues. Trimming at V came to 3 bases and at J to 5 bases, leaving 12 bases not matched to a gene. The DNA of the CDR3 is TGTGCCAGCAGTGACCCGGCCCTGACAGGGAGAACTGAAGCTTTCTTT. This encodes CASSDPALTGRTEAFF.